One and the same sample provided the 9 T cell receptor beta chains below, sequenced in a study of shared clonotypes between healthy human individuals (dated by TCRdb to between 2020 and 2021). Preparation of the library involved the immunoSEQ multiplex PCR assay. TCRdb carries this immuneACCESS record with in-frame sequences only. Its versions omit some clonotypes, under half of them owing to an unresolved V gene in the studies checked, with the rest unexplained. The sample data list around 690,000 clones, and 90% of these were observed just once. The top ten clones comprise 30% to 35% of the sample. Material: memory CD8+ T cells from PBMCs. The cell subset or site label here, explained by the study, means: CD45RO+ cells pooled with CCR7-negative TemRA cells. These receptors came from a man between 18 and 35 years old in good health. Some clones in this sample may be carry-over from other donors' samples.

The chain uses TRBV7-9 and TRBJ1-4; D gene ambiguous. Trimming cost V 5 bases and J 0 bases, with 16 bases left between them. CDR3 length equals 17 residues. Looked up from germline, CDR1 is SEHNR and CDR2 is FQNEAQ (reference sequence). The chain's CDR3 is CASSPIVGATTNEKLFF. In DNA, the CDR3 is TGTGCCAGCAGCCCTATCGTGGGAGCCACAACTAATGAAAAACTGTTTTTT. The full variable domain, with the rest looked up from reference TRBV7-9 and TRBJ1-4, is DTGVSQNPRHKITKRGQNVTFRCDPISEHNRLYWYRQTLGQGPEFLTYFQNEAQLEKSRLLSDRFSAERPKGSFSTLEIQRTEQGDSAMYLCASSPIVGATTNEKLFFGSGTQLSVL.

This rearrangement joins TRBV4-1 to TRBJ2-3; 13 nucleotides match TRBD2. J lost 3 bases, V lost 5 bases, and 8 bases had no gene match. The germline V gene encodes CDR1 MGHRA and CDR2 YSYEKL. The CDR3 loop spans 17 amino acids. The CDR3 reads CASSSRLAGGVTDTQYF. The CDR3 nucleotides read TGCGCCAGCAGCTCAAGACTAGCGGGAGGTGTGACAGATACGCAGTATTTT.

The V gene is TRBV7-8, the J gene TRBJ2-7; unclear D gene. Germline V gene lookup returns CDR1 SGHVS and CDR2 FQNEAQ. This CDR3 contains 14 residues. V lost 1 base and J 3 bases, leaving 10 bases between the germline ends. CDR3 sequence: CASSLVSAIYEQYF. The CDR3 DNA reads as TGTGCCAGCAGCTTAGTCAGCGCGATCTACGAGCAGTACTTC.

This clone was observed once. The chain combines TRBV6-5 with TRBJ2-7; D may be TRBD1 (5 bases). V lost 0 bases, J lost 0 bases, and 12 bases lay in between. The germline V gene encodes CDR1 MNHEY and CDR2 SVGAGI. CDR3 length: 16 residues. In DNA form, the CDR3 reads TGTGCCAGCAGTTACTCGTCCGGACACAGCTCCTACGAGCAGTACTTC. As protein: CASSYSSGHSSYEQYF.

The chain uses TRBV9 and TRBJ1-4, with D possibly TRBD1 on 6 matching bases. There are 15 residues in the CDR3. Trimming took 4 bases from V and 8 from J, leaving 18 bases between them. Looked up from germline, CDR1 is SGDLS and CDR2 is YYNGEE. CDR3: CASSPKGGGGEKLFF. The CDR3 DNA is TGTGCCAGCAGCCCCAAGGGGGGGGGTGGCGAAAAACTGTTTTTT.

The chain has TRBV21-1 and TRBJ1-2. TRBV21-1 constitutes a pseudogene. The CDR3 has 16 amino acids. CDR3 residues: CASSKVAAPANYGYTF. CDR3 nucleotides: TGTGCCAGCAGCAAGGTCGCAGCTCCAGCTAACTATGGCTACACCTTC.

This clone was seen a single time. V and J are TRBV18 and TRBJ2-1; the D is unclear. The V and J ends lost 3 bases and 4 bases respectively, with 13 bases between them. CDR3 size: 15 residues. Germline V CDR1 and CDR2: KGHSH, LQKENI. CDR3 amino acids: CASSPDADLYNEQFF. The CDR3 region has the DNA TGTGCCAGCTCACCCGATGCTGATCTTTACAATGAGCAGTTCTTC.

The chain employs TRBV28 and TRBJ2-3; D is unclear. Trimming stripped 3 bases from V and 2 bases from J, with 15 bases between. Germline loops: CDR1 MDHEN, CDR2 SYDVKM. CDR3 length: 16 amino acids. The CDR3 DNA sequence: TGTGCCAGCAGTTTTATGGAGACGGTCCTCACAGATACGCAGTATTTT. Translated: CASSFMETVLTDTQYF.

This chain links TRBV29-1 with TRBJ2-7; 7 nucleotides agree with TRBD1. This CDR3 has 16 amino acids. Germline-derived CDR1 and CDR2 are SQVTM and ANQGSEA. V shed 1 base and J 8 bases; nucleotides not matched to a gene: 17. The CDR3 region is CSVEVDRTGVVIQQYF. The CDR3 nucleotides are TGCAGCGTTGAAGTTGACAGAACAGGGGTCGTTATTCAGCAGTACTTC.